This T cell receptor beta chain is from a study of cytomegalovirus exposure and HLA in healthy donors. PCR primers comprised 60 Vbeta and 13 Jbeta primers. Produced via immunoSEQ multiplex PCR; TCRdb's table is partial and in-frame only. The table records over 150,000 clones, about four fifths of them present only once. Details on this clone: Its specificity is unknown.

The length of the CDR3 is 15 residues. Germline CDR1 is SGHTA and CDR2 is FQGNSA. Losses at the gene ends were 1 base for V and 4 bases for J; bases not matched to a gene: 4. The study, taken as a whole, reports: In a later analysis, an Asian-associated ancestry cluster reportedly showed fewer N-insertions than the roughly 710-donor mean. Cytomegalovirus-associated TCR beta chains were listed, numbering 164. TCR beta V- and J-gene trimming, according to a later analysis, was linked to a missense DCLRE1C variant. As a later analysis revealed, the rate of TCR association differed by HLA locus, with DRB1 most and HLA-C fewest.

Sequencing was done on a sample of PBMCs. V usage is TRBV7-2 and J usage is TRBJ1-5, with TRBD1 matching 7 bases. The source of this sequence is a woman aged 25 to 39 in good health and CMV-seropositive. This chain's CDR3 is CASSLGDRENQPQHF. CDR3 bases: TGTGCCAGCAGCTTAGGTGACAGGGAGAATCAGCCCCAGCATTTT.